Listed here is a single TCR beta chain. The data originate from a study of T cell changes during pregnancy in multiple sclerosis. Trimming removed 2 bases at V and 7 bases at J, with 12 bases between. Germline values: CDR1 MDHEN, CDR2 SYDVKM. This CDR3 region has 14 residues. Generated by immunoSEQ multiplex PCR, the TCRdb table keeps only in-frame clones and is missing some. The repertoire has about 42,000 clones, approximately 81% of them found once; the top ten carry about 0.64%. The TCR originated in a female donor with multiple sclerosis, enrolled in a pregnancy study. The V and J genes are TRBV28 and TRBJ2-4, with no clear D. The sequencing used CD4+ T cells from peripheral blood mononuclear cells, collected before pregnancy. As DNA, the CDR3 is TGTGCCAGCAGTTTAGTGCAGGATGGGAACATTCAGTACTTC. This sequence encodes CASSLVQDGNIQYF.